The 20 T cell receptor beta chains reported below all come from one sample, sequenced in a study of blood T cell repertoires in COVID-19 (dated by TCRdb to 2019 to 2021). Libraries were built with the immunoSEQ multiplex PCR assay. Drawn from immuneACCESS, this table holds only the in-frame rearrangements with V and J called that TCRdb kept. Clones are partly lost; checked studies trace under half to an unresolved V gene and leave the rest unexplained. This sample holds roughly 400,000 clones; around nine tenths were observed only once. Roughly 1.4% of the sample is in the top ten clones. Material for sequencing was PBMCs or T cells enriched from blood (not recorded which). Receptor source: a woman aged 18-35 years who had been exposed to COVID-19.

This clone was observed a single time. The rearrangement links TRBV6-8 to TRBJ2-7; TRBD2 matches at 8 bases. CDR1 is MNHGY and CDR2 is SAAAGT in the germline V gene. The junction had 0 bases not matched to a gene; V was cut back by 8 bases and J by 0 bases. The CDR3 extends over 12 amino acids. The CDR3 sequence: CASRGGSYEQYF. CDR3 sequence (DNA): TGTGCCAGCCGGGGGGGCTCCTACGAGCAGTACTTC.

Here the CDR3 DNA reads TGCGCCAGCAGCTCACCGCTATACGAGCAGTACTTC. The encoded protein is CASSSPLYEQYF. J is TRBJ2-7 and V is TRBV5-1, with D unresolved. This CDR3 has 12 amino acids. Germline-derived CDR1 and CDR2 are SGHRS and YFSETQ. V shed 3 bases and J shed 4 bases, with 8 bases lying between them.

The chain's CDR3 is CASSDLAGSYEQYF. CDR3 DNA sequence: TGCGCCAGCAGCGATCTAGCGGGGAGCTACGAGCAGTACTTC. V and J are TRBV5-1 and TRBJ2-7; TRBD2 matches 9 bases. Trimming at V came to 4 bases and at J to 3 bases, leaving 5 bases not matched to a gene. CDR1 is SGHRS, CDR2 YFSETQ, per germline. The CDR3 spans 14 residues.

The V gene is TRBV19, the J gene TRBJ1-3, with D unclear. From germline, CDR1 is LNHDA and CDR2 SQIVND (reference sequence). The CDR3 totals 14 residues. Between the trimmed V and J ends, which lost 5 bases and 1 base, there was a span of 9 bases. The CDR3 reads CASSAQKSGNTIYF. The CDR3 bases are TGTGCCAGTAGTGCTCAGAAATCTGGAAACACCATATATTTT.

This sequence joins TRBV7-2 and TRBJ2-1; D remains ambiguous. The germline V gene has CDR1 SGHTA and CDR2 FQGNSA. The CDR3 extends over 13 amino acids. Trimming removed 5 bases from V and 10 bases from J, with 15 bases in between. The CDR3 DNA reads as TGTGCCAGCAGCCCAAATGCCGTGCGGGAGCAGTTCTTC. Translation: CASSPNAVREQFF.

V and J are TRBV7-2 and TRBJ2-7; possibly TRBD1 for D (6 bases). Germline V gene data show CDR1 as SGHTA and CDR2 as FQGNSA. The CDR3 runs to 17 residues. With 2 bases removed from V and 0 bases from J, the gap between germline ends came to 17 bases. For the CDR3, the DNA is TGTGCCAGCAGCTTAAGGCCAGCCGGGACAAGCTCCTACGAGCAGTACTTC. Its protein is CASSLRPAGTSSYEQYF.

V usage is TRBV7-8 and J usage is TRBJ2-1; D might be TRBD1 (6 bases). Per germline, CDR1 SGHVS and CDR2 FQNEAQ. V gave up 0 bases and J gave up 3 bases, with 12 bases separating them. This CDR3 region has 16 residues. Here the CDR3 DNA reads TGTGCCAGCAGCTTAGCGGCGTCAGGGGTCTACAATGAGCAGTTCTTC. It translates to CASSLAASGVYNEQFF.

The chain recombines TRBV19 with TRBJ2-1; 13 bases agree with TRBD2. Germline V gene lookup returns CDR1 LNHDA and CDR2 SQIVND (reference sequence). This CDR3 has 18 residues. The V gene end was trimmed by 2 bases and the J gene end by 5 bases; junction bases not matched to a gene: 9. The CDR3 spells CASSILSGGLAGHNEQFF. The DNA of the CDR3 is TGTGCCAGTAGTATATTATCTGGGGGACTAGCGGGACACAATGAGCAGTTCTTC.

As concerns this clone: Other nucleotide sequences from this sample produce the same CDR3. The chain carries TRBV2 and TRBJ1-6; D gene ambiguous. The CDR3 has 15 amino acids. The germline CDR1 and CDR2 sequences are SNHLY and FYNNEI. V was pared by 3 bases and J by 0 bases, with 6 bases between. CDR3 protein: CASSERFSYNSPLHF. In DNA form, the CDR3 reads TGTGCCAGCAGTGAGCGCTTCTCCTATAATTCACCCCTCCACTTT.

V is TRBV11-2 and J is TRBJ2-7; D is perhaps TRBD1 (6 bases). The CDR3 is 12 residues long. With 5 bases removed from V and 9 bases from J, the gap between germline ends came to 14 bases. Germline V gene sequence: CDR1 SGHAT, CDR2 FQNNGV. The CDR3 bases are TGTGCCAGCAGCCCACAGGGATTCGTGCAGTACTTC. Amino acid sequence: CASSPQGFVQYF.

The chain carries TRBV7-9 and TRBJ1-3; D is undetermined. The germline CDR1 and CDR2 sequences are SEHNR and FQNEAQ (reference sequence). CDR3 size: 16 residues. V was pared by 4 bases and J by 0 bases, with 13 bases between. CDR3 DNA sequence: TGTGCCAGCAGCTCACAGTGGGAGGACTCTGGAAACACCATATATTTT. Its translation is CASSSQWEDSGNTIYF.

The genes are TRBV7-8 and TRBJ2-5; TRBD1 aligns across 11 bases. J was trimmed by 5 bases and V by 5 bases; bases with no gene match: 7. Per germline, CDR1 SGHVS and CDR2 FQNEAQ. The CDR3 has 15 residues. Here the CDR3 reads CASSPLDRGRETQYF. The CDR3 DNA follows: TGTGCCAGCAGCCCATTGGACAGGGGGCGTGAGACCCAGTACTTC. Variable domain in full (rest from reference TRBV7-8 and TRBJ2-5): GAGVSQSPRYKVAKRGQDVALRCDPISGHVSLFWYQQALGQGPEFLTYFQNEAQLDKSGLPSDRFFAERPEGSVSTLKIQRTQQEDSAVYLCASSPLDRGRETQYFGPGTRLLVL.

V is TRBV5-4 and J is TRBJ2-1, with D possibly matching TRBD2 (5 bases). The V end lost 2 bases, the J end lost 3 bases, and 12 bases lay between the germline ends. There are 15 residues in the CDR3. The V gene's germline CDR1 is SGHNT and CDR2 YYREEE (reference sequence). The CDR3 nucleotides are TGTGCCAGCAGCTTCGGTGGGAGCTTCTACAATGAGCAGTTCTTC. Encoded protein: CASSFGGSFYNEQFF.

This clone was picked up a small number of times. The CDR3 reads CASSPTGGTVSGNTIYF. The CDR3 DNA sequence: TGTGCCAGCAGCCCGACAGGGGGCACGGTCTCTGGAAACACCATATATTTT. The chain couples TRBV7-8 to TRBJ1-3; 10 bases are shared with TRBD1. With V trimmed by 5 bases and J by 0 bases, 7 bases remained unmatched. This CDR3 is built from 17 residues. Per the germline V gene, CDR1 is SGHVS and CDR2 is FQNEAQ.

This sequence joins TRBV5-4 and TRBJ2-7; 10 positions match TRBD1. The germline gives CDR1 SGHNT, CDR2 YYREEE (reference sequence). V dropped 1 base and J dropped 7; count of bases not matched to a gene: 8. The CDR3 spans 15 residues. In nucleotides, the CDR3 is TGTGCCAGCAGCTTGACGACAGGGGGCTGGAGGGAGCAGTACTTC. Translated, it gives CASSLTTGGWREQYF.

CDR3 in DNA: TGTGCCAGCAGTTTAGGCGGGATTGGATACAATGAGCAGTTCTTC. Translation gives CASSLGGIGYNEQFF. The chain couples TRBV27 to TRBJ2-1; weak D call: TRBD2 (6 bases). CDR3 length: 15 amino acids. Germline CDR1 MNHEY, CDR2 SMNVEV (reference sequence). V gave up 2 bases and J gave up 4 bases, with 12 bases separating them.

The gene calls are TRBV5-4 and TRBJ2-1; 9 nucleotides match TRBD1. V trimming: 1 base; J trimming: 8 bases; junction bases outside the gene matches: 10. Germline loops: CDR1 SGHNT, CDR2 YYREEE (reference sequence). The CDR3 is 16 amino acids. CDR3 nucleotide sequence: TGTGCCAGCAGCTTGCGTCCCGGACAGGGGAAAGATGAGCAGTTCTTC. Translated: CASSLRPGQGKDEQFF.

This clone has only a few counts. The chain is built from TRBV5-4 and TRBJ2-3; 11 positions agree with TRBD2. With 5 bases clipped from V and 6 bases from J, the junction kept 5 bases outside the gene matches. CDR3 length equals 14 residues. CDR1 is SGHNT and CDR2 is YYREEE in the germline V gene (reference sequence). The CDR3 nucleotides are TGTGCCAGCAGTCTAGCGGGAGGATATGATACGCAGTATTTT. This codes for CASSLAGGYDTQYF. Based on the CDR3 plus reference TRBV5-4 and TRBJ2-3, the full variable domain is ETGVTQSPTHLIKTRGQQVTLRCSSQSGHNTVSWYQQALGQGPQFIFQYYREEENGRGNFPPRFSGLQFPNYSSELNVNALELDDSALYLCASSLAGGYDTQYFGPGTRLTVL.

The V and J genes are TRBV28 and TRBJ1-2; 9 nucleotides line up with TRBD1. Germline CDR1 reads MDHEN; CDR2 reads SYDVKM. Trimming at V came to 3 bases and at J to 4 bases, leaving 12 bases not matched to a gene. This CDR3 is built from 17 residues. CDR3 DNA: TGTGCCAGCAGTTTCACAACAGGGGGCGCGCAATCCTATGGCTACACCTTC. Translating gives CASSFTTGGAQSYGYTF.

The chain has TRBV28 and TRBJ2-7; D is ambiguous. The length of the CDR3 is 16 residues. V lost 3 bases and J lost 4, with 19 bases in between. Germline V gene sequence: CDR1 MDHEN, CDR2 SYDVKM. The CDR3, as DNA: TGTGCCAGCAGTTTCCTCAGAGGCAGAGATGTATACGAGCAGTACTTC. Its translation: CASSFLRGRDVYEQYF. The variable domain in full, completed from reference TRBV28 and TRBJ2-7, reads DVKVTQSSRYLVKRTGEKVFLECVQDMDHENMFWYRQDPGLGLRLIYFSYDVKMKEKGDIPEGYSVSREKKERFSLILESASTNQTSMYLCASSFLRGRDVYEQYFGPGTRLTVT.